This T cell receptor (beta chain) appears in the sequencing data of a study of blood T cell repertoires in COVID-19. The CDR3 is made up of 14 amino acids. Germline loops: CDR1 SGDLS, CDR2 YYNGEE. Trimming removed 4 bases from V and 1 base from J, with 9 bases in between. In the authors' methods: Reference gene primer amplification in the assay estimated nucleated cell counts. Method: immunoSEQ multiplex PCR; TCRdb's copy keeps in-frame clones and lacks some. That table furnishes V, J and clone size, whereas the DNA furnished D and trimming. The data hold around 170,000 clones, with less than 85% observed a single time.

The TCR originated in a woman older than 75 with acute or convalescent COVID-19. The V and J genes are TRBV9 and TRBJ1-5; D unresolved. The sequenced sample was peripheral blood. The CDR3 reads CASSILFSNQPQHF. Written as DNA, the CDR3 is TGTGCCAGCAGCATCCTGTTCAGCAATCAGCCCCAGCATTTT.